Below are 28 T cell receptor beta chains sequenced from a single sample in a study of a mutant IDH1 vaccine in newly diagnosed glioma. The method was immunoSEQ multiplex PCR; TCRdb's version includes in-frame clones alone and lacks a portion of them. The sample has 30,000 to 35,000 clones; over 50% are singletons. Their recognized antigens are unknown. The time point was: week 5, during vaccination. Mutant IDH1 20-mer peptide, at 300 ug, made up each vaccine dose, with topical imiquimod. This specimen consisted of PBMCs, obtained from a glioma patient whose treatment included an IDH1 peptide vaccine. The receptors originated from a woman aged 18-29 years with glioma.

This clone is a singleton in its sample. The CDR3 is CASRGGGTQYF. CDR3 bases: TGTGCCAGCAGGGGAGGCGGGACCCAGTACTTC. The rearrangement uses TRBV6-1 and TRBJ2-5, with D perhaps matching TRBD2 (6 bases). Germline values: CDR1 MNHNS, CDR2 SASEGT. CDR3 length: 11 residues. V shed 6 bases and J shed 7 bases, with 9 bases lying between them.

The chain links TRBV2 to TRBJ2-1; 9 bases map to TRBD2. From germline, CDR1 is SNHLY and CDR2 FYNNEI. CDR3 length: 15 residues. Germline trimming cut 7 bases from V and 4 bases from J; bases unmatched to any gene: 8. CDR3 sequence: CASKSGGGEYNEQFF. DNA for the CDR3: TGTGCCAGCAAGAGCGGCGGGGGGGAATACAATGAGCAGTTCTTC.

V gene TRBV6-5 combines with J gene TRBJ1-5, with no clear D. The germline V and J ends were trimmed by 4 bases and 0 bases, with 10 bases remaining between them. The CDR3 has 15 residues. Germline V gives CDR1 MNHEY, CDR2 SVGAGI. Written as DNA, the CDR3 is TGTGCCAGCAGTTGGGGAAGGGATAGCAATCAGCCCCAGCATTTT. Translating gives CASSWGRDSNQPQHF.

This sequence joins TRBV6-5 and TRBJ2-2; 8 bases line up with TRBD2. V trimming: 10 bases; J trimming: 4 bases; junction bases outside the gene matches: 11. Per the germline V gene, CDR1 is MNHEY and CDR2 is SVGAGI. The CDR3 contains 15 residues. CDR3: CATRGGRLGTGELFF. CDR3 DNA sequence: TGTGCCACCCGCGGGGGGCGTCTCGGCACCGGGGAGCTGTTTTTT.

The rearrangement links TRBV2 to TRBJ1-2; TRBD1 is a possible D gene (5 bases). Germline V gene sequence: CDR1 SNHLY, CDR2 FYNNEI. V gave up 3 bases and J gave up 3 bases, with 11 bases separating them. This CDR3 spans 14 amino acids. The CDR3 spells CASSELGTDYGYTF. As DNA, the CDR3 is TGTGCCAGCAGTGAGTTGGGGACGGACTATGGCTACACCTTC.

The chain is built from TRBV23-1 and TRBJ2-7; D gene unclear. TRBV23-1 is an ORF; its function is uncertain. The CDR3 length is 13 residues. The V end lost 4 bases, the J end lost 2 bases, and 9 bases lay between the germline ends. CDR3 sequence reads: CASSRSDPYEQYF. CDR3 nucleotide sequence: TGCGCCAGCAGTCGTTCCGACCCCTACGAGCAGTACTTC.

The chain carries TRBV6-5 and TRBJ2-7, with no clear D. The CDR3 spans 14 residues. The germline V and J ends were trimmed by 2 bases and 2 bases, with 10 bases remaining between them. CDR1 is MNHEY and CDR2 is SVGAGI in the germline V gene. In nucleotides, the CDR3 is TGTGCCAGCAGTTACGTAGCCGGAACCTACGAGCAGTACTTC. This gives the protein CASSYVAGTYEQYF.

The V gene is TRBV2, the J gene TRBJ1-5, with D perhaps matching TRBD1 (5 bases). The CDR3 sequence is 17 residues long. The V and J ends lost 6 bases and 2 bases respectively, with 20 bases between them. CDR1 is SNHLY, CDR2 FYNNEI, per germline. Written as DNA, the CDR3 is TGTGCCAGCAGACGGGAGTCGGGGGGAGGCGGCAATCAGCCCCAGCATTTT. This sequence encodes CASRRESGGGGNQPQHF.

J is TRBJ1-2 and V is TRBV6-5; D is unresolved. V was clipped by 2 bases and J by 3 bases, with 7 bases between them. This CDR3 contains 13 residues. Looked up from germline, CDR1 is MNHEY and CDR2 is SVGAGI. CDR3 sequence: CASSYDHDYGYTF. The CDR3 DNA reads TGTGCCAGCAGTTACGATCACGACTATGGCTACACCTTC.

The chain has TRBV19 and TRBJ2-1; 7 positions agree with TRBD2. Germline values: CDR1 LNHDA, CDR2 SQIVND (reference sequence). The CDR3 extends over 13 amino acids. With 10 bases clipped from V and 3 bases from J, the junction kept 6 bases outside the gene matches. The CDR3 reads CATSLALYNEQFF. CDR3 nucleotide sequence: TGTGCCACCTCACTAGCGCTCTACAATGAGCAGTTCTTC.

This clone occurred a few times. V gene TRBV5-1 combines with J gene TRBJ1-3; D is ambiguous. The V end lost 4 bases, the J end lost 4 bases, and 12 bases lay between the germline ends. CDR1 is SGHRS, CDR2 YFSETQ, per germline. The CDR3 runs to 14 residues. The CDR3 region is CASSPTVLGNTIYF. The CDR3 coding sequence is TGCGCCAGCAGCCCCACGGTCCTCGGAAACACCATATATTTT.

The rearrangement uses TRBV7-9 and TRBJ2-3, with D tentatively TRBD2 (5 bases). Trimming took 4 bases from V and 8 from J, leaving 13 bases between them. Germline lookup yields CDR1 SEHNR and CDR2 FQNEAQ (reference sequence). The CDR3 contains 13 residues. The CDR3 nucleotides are TGTGCCAGCAGCTCCCCCACTAGAGGTACGCAGTATTTT. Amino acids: CASSSPTRGTQYF.

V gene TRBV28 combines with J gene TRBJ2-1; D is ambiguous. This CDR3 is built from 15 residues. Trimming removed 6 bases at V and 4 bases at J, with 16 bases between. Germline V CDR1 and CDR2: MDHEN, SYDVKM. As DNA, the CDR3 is TGTGCCAGCAGACTCCAGGAATCCGGGTACAATGAGCAGTTCTTC. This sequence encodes CASRLQESGYNEQFF.

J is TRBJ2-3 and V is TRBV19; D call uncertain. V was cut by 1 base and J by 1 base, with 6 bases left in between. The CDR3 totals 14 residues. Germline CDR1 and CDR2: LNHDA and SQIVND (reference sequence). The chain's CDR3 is CASSIGRRTDTQYF. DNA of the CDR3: TGTGCCAGTAGTATAGGGCGCCGCACAGATACGCAGTATTTT.

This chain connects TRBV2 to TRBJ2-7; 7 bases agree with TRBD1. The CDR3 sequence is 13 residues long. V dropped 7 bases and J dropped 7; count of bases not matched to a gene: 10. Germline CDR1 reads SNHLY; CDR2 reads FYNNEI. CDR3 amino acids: CASNRQGPWEQYF. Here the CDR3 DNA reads TGTGCCAGCAACCGACAGGGTCCGTGGGAGCAGTACTTC.

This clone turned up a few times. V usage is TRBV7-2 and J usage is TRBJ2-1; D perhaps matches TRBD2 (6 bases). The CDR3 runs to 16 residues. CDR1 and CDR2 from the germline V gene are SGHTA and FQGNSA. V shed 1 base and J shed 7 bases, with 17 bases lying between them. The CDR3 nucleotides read TGTGCCAGCAGCTTAGTTGGCCCTAGCGTTTTGAATGAGCAGTTCTTC. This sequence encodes CASSLVGPSVLNEQFF.

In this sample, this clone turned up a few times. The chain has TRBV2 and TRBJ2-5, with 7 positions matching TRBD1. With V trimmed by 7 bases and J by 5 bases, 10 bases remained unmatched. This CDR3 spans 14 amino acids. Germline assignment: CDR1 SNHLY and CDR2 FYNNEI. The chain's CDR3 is CASIADRVRETQYF. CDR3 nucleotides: TGTGCCAGCATAGCCGACAGGGTCCGCGAGACCCAGTACTTC. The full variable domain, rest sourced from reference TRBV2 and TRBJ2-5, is EPEVTQTPSHQVTQMGQEVILRCVPISNHLYFYWYRQILGQKVEFLVSFYNNEISEKSEIFDDQFSVERPDGSNFTLKIRSTKLEDSAMYFCASIADRVRETQYFGPGTRLLVL.

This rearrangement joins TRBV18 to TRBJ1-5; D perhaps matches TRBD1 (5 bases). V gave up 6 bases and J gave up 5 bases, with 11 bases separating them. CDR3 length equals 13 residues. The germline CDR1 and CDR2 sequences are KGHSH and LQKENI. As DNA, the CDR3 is TGTGCCAGCTCCGGGGGAGGACATCAGCCCCAGCATTTT. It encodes CASSGGGHQPQHF.

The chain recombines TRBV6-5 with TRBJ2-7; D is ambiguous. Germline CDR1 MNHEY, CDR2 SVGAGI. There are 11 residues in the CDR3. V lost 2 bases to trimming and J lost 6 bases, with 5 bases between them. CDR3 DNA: TGTGCCAGCAGTTACGGGTCCGAGCAGTACTTC. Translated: CASSYGSEQYF.

The CDR3 coding sequence is TGTGCCACCGGGGGAAGCACCTACGAGCAGTACTTC. Translated: CATGGSTYEQYF. The genes are TRBV19 and TRBJ2-7; tentative D call: TRBD2 (6 bases). The CDR3 consists of 12 residues. Trimming removed 10 bases from V and 2 bases from J, with 12 bases in between. Germline CDR1 reads LNHDA; CDR2 reads SQIVND (reference sequence).

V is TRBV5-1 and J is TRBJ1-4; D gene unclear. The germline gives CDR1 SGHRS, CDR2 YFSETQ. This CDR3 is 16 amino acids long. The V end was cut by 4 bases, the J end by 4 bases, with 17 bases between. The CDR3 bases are TGCGCCAGCAGCCGTACCGCAGATGGGCGTAATGAAAAACTGTTTTTT. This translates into CASSRTADGRNEKLFF.

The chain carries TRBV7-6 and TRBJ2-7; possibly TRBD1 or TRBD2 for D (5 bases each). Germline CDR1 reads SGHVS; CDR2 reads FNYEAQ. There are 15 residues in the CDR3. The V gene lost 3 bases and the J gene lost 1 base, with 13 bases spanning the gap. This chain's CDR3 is CASSLRRDGSYEQYF. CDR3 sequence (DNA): TGTGCCAGCAGCTTGCGCCGGGACGGATCCTACGAGCAGTACTTC.

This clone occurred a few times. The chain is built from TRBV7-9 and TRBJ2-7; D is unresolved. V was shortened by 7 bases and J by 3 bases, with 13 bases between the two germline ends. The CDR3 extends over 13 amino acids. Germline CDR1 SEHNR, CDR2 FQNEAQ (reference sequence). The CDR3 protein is CASNLDAVYEQYF. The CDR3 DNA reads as TGTGCCAGCAACCTTGACGCTGTCTACGAGCAGTACTTC.

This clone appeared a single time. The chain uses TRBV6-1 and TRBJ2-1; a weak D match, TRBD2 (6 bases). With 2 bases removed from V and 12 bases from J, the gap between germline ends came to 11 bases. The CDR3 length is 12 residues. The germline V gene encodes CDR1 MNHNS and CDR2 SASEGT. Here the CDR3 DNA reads TGTGCCAGCAGTGAAAACGGGGGAGGGCAGTTCTTC. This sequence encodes CASSENGGGQFF.

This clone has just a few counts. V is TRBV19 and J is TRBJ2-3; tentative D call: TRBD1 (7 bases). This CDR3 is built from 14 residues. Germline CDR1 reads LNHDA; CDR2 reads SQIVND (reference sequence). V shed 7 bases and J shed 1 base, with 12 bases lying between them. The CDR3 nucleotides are TGTGCCAGTACCGGGGGACAGCGCACAGATACGCAGTATTTT. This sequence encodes CASTGGQRTDTQYF.

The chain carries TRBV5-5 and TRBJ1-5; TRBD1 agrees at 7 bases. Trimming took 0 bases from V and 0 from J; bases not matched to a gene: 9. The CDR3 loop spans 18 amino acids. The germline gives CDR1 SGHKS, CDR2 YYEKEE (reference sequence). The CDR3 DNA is TGTGCCAGCAGCTTGGAGGAGGGGGCAGGATTTAGCAATCAGCCCCAGCATTTT. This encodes CASSLEEGAGFSNQPQHF.

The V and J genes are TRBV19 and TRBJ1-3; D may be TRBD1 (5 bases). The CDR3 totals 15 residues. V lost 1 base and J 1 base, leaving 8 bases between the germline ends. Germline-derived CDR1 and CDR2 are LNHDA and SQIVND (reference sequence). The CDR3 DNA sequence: TGTGCCAGTAGTATAGGGGACGGTTCTGGAAACACCATATATTTT. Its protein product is CASSIGDGSGNTIYF. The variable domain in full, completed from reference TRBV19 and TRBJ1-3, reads DGGITQSPKYLFRKEGQNVTLSCEQNLNHDAMYWYRQDPGQGLRLIYYSQIVNDFQKGDIAEGYSVSREKKESFPLTVTSAQKNPTAFYLCASSIGDGSGNTIYFGEGSWLTVV.

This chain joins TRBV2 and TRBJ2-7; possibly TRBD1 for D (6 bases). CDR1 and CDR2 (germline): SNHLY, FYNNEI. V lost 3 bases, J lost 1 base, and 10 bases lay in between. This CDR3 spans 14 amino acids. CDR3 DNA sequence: TGTGCCAGCAGTGAGGGACACTCATCCTACGAGCAGTACTTC. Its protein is CASSEGHSSYEQYF.